This T cell receptor beta chain is drawn from a study of T cell responses to AZD1222 COVID-19 vaccine. Study-wide results and caveats: Repertoire collection took place solely once the T cell response had peaked. The sample set comprised mostly white British donors with more females, and clonal diversity was possibly underestimated. Nearly half of unique spike-specific TCRs reportedly avoided B.1.351 and B.1.1.7 mutated regions. Rises in breadth and depth of Spike-specific TCRs came after two AZD1222 doses.

The CDR3 sequence is 17 residues long. Trimming cost V 3 bases and J 0 bases, with 15 bases left between them. Germline CDR1 reads KGHSH; CDR2 reads LQKENI. Sequencing was performed with immunoSEQ multiplex PCR; in TCRdb, only in-frame clones are kept and a portion is missing. The profile shows some 120,000 clones, approximately 85% of them singletons. Concerning this clone itself: Antigen specificity is unknown.

The material sequenced was peripheral blood, taken 28 days after the second AZD1222 dose. The clonotype was recovered from an adult who received the AZD1222 COVID-19 vaccine. The gene calls are TRBV18 and TRBJ1-3; D ambiguous. The DNA of the CDR3 is TGTGCCAGCTCACCTCTCGAGAACCTAATCTCTGGAAACACCATATATTTT. Protein: CASSPLENLISGNTIYF.